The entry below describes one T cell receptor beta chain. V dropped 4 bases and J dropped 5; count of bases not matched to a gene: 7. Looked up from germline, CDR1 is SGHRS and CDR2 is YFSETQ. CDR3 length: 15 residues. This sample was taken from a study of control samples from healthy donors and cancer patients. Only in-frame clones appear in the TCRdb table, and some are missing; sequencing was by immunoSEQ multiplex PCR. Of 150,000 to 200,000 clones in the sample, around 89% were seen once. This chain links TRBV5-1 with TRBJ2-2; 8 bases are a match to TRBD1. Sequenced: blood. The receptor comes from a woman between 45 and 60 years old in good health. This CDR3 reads CASSDVTGGTGELFF. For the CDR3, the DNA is TGCGCCAGCAGCGACGTAACAGGGGGGACCGGGGAGCTGTTTTTT. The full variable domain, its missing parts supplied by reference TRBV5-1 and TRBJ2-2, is KAGVTQTPRYLIKTRGQQVTLSCSPISGHRSVSWYQQTPGQGLQFLFEYFSETQRNKGNFPGRFSGRQFSNSRSEMNVSTLELGDSALYLCASSDVTGGTGELFFGEGSRLTVL.